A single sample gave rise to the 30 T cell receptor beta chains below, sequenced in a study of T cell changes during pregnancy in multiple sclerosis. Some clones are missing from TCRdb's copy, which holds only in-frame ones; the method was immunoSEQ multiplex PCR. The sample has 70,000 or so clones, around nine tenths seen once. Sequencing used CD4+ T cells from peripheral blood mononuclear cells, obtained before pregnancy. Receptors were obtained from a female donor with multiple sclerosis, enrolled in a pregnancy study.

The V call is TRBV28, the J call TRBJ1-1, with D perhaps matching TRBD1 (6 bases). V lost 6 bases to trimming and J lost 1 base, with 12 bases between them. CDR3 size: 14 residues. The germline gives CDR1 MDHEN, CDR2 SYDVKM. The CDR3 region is CASSPPGQNTEAFF. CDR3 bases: TGTGCCAGCAGCCCCCCGGGACAGAACACTGAAGCTTTCTTT.

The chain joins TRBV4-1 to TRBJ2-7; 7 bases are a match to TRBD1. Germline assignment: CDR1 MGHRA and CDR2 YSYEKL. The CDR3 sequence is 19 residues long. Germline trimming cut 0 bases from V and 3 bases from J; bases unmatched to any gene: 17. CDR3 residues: CASSQDISGTANPFYEQYF. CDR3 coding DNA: TGCGCCAGCAGCCAAGATATCTCCGGGACAGCTAACCCATTCTACGAGCAGTACTTC.

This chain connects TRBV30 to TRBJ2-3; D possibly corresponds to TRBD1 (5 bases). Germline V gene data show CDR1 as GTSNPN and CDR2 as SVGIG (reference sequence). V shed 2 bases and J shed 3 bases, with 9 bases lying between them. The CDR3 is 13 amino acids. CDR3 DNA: TGTGCCTGGAGTCAGGGAACGACAGATACGCAGTATTTT. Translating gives CAWSQGTTDTQYF.

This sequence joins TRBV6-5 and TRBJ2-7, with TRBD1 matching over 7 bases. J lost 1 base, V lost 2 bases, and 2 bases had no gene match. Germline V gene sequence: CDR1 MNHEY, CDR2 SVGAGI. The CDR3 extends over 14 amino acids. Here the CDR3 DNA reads TGTGCCAGCAGTTACACGGGACAGTCCTACGAGCAGTACTTC. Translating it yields CASSYTGQSYEQYF.

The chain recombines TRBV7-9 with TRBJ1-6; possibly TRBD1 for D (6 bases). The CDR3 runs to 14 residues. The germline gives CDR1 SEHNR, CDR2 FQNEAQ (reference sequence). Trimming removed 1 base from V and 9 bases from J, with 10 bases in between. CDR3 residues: CASSLEQGGSPLHF. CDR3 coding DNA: TGTGCCAGCAGCTTAGAACAGGGCGGTTCACCCCTCCACTTT.

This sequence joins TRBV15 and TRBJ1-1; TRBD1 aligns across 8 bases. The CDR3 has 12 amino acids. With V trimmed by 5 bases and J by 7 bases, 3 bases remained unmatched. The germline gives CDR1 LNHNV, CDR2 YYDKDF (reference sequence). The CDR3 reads CATSEGQGEAFF. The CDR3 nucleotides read TGTGCCACCAGCGAAGGACAGGGTGAAGCTTTCTTT. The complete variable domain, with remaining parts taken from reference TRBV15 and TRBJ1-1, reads DAMVIQNPRYQVTQFGKPVTLSCSQTLNHNVMYWYQQKSSQAPKLLFHYYDKDFNNEADTPDNFQSRRPNTSFCFLDIRSPGLGDTAMYLCATSEGQGEAFFGQGTRLTVV.

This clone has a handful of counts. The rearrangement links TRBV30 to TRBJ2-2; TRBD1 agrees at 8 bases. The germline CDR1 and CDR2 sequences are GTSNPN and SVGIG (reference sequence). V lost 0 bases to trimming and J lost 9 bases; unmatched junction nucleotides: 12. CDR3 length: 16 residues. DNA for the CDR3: TGTGCCTGGAGTGTAAACCCTGGACAGGGCCGGCGGGAGCTGTTTTTT. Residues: CAWSVNPGQGRRELFF.

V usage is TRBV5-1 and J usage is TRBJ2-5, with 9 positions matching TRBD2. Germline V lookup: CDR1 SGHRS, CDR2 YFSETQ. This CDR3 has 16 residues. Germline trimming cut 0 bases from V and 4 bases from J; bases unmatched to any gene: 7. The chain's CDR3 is CASSLDPAGGGETQYF. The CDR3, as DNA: TGCGCCAGCAGCTTGGATCCAGCGGGGGGAGGAGAGACCCAGTACTTC.

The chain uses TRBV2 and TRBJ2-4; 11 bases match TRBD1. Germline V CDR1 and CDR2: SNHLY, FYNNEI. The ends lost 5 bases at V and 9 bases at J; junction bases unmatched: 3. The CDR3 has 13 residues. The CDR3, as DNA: TGTGCCAGCAGTCTAGGACAGGGGGCCATTCAGTACTTC. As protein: CASSLGQGAIQYF.

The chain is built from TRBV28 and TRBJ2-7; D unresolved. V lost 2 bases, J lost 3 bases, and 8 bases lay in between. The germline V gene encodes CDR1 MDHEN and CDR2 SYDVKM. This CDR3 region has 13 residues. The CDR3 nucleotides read TGTGCCAGCAGTTTAAACAGACACTACGAGCAGTACTTC. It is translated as CASSLNRHYEQYF.

Here the CDR3 DNA reads TGTGCCAGCAGCTACCAGACTCTAGGGGCGACCCAGTACTTC. Residues: CASSYQTLGATQYF. This chain connects TRBV7-2 to TRBJ2-5, with D perhaps matching TRBD1 (5 bases). This CDR3 contains 14 residues. The V end lost 4 bases, the J end lost 7 bases, and 16 bases lay between the germline ends. CDR1 and CDR2 (germline): SGHTA, FQGNSA.

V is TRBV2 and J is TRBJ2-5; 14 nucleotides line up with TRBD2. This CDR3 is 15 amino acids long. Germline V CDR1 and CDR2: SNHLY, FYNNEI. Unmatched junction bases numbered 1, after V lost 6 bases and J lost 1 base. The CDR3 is CASRGTSGGQETQYF. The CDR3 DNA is TGTGCCAGCAGGGGGACTAGCGGGGGCCAAGAGACCCAGTACTTC. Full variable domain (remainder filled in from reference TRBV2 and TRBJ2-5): EPEVTQTPSHQVTQMGQEVILRCVPISNHLYFYWYRQILGQKVEFLVSFYNNEISEKSEIFDDQFSVERPDGSNFTLKIRSTKLEDSAMYFCASRGTSGGQETQYFGPGTRLLVL.

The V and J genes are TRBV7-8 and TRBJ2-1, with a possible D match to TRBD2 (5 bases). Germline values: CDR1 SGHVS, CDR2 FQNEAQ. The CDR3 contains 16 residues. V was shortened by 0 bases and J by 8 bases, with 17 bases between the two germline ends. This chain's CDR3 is CASSLAAVLGRDEQFF. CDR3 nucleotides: TGTGCCAGCAGCTTAGCAGCGGTTCTAGGGAGAGATGAGCAGTTCTTC.

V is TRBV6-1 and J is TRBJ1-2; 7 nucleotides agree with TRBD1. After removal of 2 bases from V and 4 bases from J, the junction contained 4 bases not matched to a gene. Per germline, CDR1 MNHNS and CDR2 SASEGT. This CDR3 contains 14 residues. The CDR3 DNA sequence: TGTGCCAGCAGTGAACTCGACAGGGTCTATGGCTACACCTTC. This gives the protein CASSELDRVYGYTF.

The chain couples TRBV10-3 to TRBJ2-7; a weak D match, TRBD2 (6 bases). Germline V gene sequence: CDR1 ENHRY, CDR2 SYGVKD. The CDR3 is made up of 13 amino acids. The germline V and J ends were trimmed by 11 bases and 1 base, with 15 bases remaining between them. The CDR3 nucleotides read TGTGCCTTGAGGGAGGAGGGTTCCTACGAGCAGTACTTC. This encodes CALREEGSYEQYF.

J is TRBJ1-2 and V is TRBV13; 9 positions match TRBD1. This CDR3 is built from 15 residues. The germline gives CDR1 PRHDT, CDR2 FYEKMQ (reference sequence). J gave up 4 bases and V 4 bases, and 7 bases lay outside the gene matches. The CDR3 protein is CASSSTGGAGYGYTF. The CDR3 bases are TGTGCCAGCAGCTCAACAGGGGGCGCGGGCTATGGCTACACCTTC. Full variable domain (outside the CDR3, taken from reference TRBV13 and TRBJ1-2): AAGVIQSPRHLIKEKRETATLKCYPIPRHDTVYWYQQGPGQDPQFLISFYEKMQSDKGSIPDRFSAQQFSDYHSELNMSSLELGDSALYFCASSSTGGAGYGYTFGSGTRLTVV.

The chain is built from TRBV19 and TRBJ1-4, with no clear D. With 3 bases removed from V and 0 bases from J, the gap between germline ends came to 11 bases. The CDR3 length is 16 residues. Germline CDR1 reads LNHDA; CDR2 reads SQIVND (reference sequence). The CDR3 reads CASSIPESATNEKLFF. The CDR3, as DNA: TGTGCCAGTAGTATCCCAGAATCCGCAACTAATGAAAAACTGTTTTTT. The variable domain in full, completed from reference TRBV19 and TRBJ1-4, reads DGGITQSPKYLFRKEGQNVTLSCEQNLNHDAMYWYRQDPGQGLRLIYYSQIVNDFQKGDIAEGYSVSREKKESFPLTVTSAQKNPTAFYLCASSIPESATNEKLFFGSGTQLSVL.

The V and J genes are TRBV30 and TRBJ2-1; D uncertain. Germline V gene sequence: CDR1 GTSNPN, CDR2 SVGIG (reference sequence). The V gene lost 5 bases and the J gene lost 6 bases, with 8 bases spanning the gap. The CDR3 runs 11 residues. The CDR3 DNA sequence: TGTGCCTGGTTTAGAGGCAATGAGCAGTTCTTC. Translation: CAWFRGNEQFF.

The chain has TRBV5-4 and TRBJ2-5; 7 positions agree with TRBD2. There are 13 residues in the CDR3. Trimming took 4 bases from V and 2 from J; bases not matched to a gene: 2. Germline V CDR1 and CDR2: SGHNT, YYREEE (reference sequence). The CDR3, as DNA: TGTGCCAGCAGCCCGGGACTACAAGAGACCCAGTACTTC. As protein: CASSPGLQETQYF.

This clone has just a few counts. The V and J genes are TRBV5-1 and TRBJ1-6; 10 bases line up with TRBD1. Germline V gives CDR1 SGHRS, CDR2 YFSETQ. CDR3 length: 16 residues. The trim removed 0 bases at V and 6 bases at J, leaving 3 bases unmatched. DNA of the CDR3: TGCGCCAGCAGCTTGGGGGGACAGGGGTCTAATTCACCCCTCCACTTT. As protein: CASSLGGQGSNSPLHF.

The CDR3 region has the DNA TGTGCCAGCAGCCGGGGGATCGTCAGCTCTGGAAACACCATATATTTT. Protein sequence: CASSRGIVSSGNTIYF. The chain combines TRBV5-8 with TRBJ1-3, with a weak D call TRBD1 (5 bases). Trimming removed 4 bases from V and 0 bases from J, with 14 bases in between. The CDR3 runs to 16 residues. Germline values: CDR1 SGHTS, CDR2 YDEGEE.

CDR3 in DNA: TGTGCCAGCAGACTGGACAGGGGTTACGAGCAGTACTTC. Its translation is CASRLDRGYEQYF. The J gene is TRBJ2-7, the V gene TRBV6-5; 9 bases align to TRBD1. Germline V lookup: CDR1 MNHEY, CDR2 SVGAGI. V was clipped by 6 bases and J by 4 bases; unmatched bases: 4. There are 13 residues in the CDR3.

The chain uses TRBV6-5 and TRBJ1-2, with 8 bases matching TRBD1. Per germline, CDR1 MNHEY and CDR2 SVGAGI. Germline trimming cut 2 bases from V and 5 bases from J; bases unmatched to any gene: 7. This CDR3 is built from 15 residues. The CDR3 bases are TGTGCCAGCAGTTACCAGACAGGGGTACCTTATGGCTACACCTTC. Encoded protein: CASSYQTGVPYGYTF.

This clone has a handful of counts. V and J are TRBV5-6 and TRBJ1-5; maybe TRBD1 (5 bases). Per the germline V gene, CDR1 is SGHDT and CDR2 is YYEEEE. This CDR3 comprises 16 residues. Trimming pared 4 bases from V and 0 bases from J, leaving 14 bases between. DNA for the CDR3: TGTGCCAGCAGCCGCGGGGACGTTAATAGCAATCAGCCCCAGCATTTT. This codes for CASSRGDVNSNQPQHF. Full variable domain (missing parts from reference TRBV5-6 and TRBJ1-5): DAGVTQSPTHLIKTRGQQVTLRCSPKSGHDTVSWYQQALGQGPQFIFQYYEEEERQRGNFPDRFSGHQFPNYSSELNVNALLLGDSALYLCASSRGDVNSNQPQHFGDGTRLSIL.

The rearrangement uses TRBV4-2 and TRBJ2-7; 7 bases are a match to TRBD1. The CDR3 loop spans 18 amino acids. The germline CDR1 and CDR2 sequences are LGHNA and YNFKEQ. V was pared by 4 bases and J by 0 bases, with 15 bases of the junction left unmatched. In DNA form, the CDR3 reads TGTGCCAGCAGCCCACAAACTCCGGGAAGACAGGGCTCCTACGAGCAGTACTTC. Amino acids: CASSPQTPGRQGSYEQYF.

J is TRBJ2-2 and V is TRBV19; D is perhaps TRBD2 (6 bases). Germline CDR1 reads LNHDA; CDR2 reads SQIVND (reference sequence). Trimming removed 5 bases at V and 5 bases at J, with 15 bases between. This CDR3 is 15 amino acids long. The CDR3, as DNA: TGTGCCAGTAGTTGGGGCGGGGTTAGGACCGGGGAGCTGTTTTTT. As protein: CASSWGGVRTGELFF.

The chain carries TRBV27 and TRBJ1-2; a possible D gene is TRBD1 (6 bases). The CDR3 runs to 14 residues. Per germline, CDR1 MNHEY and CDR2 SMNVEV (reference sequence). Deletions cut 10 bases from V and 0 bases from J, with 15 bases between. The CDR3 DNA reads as TGTGCCACCCGGTGGGGGCCAACTAACTATGGCTACACCTTC. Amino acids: CATRWGPTNYGYTF.

CDR3 in amino acids: CASSSRTGSNQPQHF. The CDR3 DNA reads as TGTGCCAGCAGTTCGCGGACTGGAAGCAATCAGCCCCAGCATTTT. This sequence joins TRBV6-6 and TRBJ1-5; D remains ambiguous. V lost 4 bases, J lost 1 base, and 11 bases lay in between. The CDR3 runs to 15 residues. Germline values: CDR1 MNHNY, CDR2 SVGAGI (reference sequence).

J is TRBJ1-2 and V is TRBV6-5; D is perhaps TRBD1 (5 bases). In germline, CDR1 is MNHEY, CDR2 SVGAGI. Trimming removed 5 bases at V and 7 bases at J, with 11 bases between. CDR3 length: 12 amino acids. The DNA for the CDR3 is TGTGCCAGCAGTACCCAGGGTGGTGGCTACACCTTC. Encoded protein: CASSTQGGGYTF.

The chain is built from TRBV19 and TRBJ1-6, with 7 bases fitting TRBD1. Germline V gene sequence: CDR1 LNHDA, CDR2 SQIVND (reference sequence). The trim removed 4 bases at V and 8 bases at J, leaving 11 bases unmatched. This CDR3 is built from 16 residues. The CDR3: CASSTQRQGFDSPLHF. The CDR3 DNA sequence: TGTGCCAGTAGTACCCAACGACAGGGTTTTGATTCACCCCTCCACTTT. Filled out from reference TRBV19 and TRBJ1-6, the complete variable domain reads DGGITQSPKYLFRKEGQNVTLSCEQNLNHDAMYWYRQDPGQGLRLIYYSQIVNDFQKGDIAEGYSVSREKKESFPLTVTSAQKNPTAFYLCASSTQRQGFDSPLHFGNGTRLTVT.